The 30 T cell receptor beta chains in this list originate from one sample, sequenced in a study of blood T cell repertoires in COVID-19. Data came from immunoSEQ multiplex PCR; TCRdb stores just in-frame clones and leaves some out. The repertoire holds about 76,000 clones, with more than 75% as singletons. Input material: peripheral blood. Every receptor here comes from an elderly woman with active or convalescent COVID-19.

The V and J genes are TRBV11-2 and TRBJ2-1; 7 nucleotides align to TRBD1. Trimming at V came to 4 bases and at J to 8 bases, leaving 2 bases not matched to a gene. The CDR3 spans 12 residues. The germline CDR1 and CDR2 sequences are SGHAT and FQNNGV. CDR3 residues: CASSSDRDEQFF. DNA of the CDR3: TGTGCCAGCAGCTCAGACAGGGATGAGCAGTTCTTC.

The CDR3 protein is CASSPGGLATNEKLFF. CDR3 DNA: TGTGCCAGCTCACCAGGAGGACTTGCAACTAATGAAAAACTGTTTTTT. The chain has TRBV18 and TRBJ1-4; D is uncertain. The CDR3 runs 16 residues. With 2 bases removed from V and 0 bases from J, the gap between germline ends came to 10 bases. The germline gives CDR1 KGHSH, CDR2 LQKENI.

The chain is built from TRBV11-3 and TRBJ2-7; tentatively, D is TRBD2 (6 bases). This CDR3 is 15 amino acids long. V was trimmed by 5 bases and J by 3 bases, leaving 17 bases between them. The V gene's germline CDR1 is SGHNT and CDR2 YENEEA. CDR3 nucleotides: TGTGCCAGCAGCCGAGCTGCGGGGCACGACTACGAGCAGTACTTC. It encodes CASSRAAGHDYEQYF.

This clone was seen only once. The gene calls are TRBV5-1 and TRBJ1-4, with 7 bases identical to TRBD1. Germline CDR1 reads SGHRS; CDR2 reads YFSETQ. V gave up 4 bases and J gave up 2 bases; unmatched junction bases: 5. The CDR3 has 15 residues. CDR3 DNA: TGCGCCAGCAGCGTCACAGGGGCTACTAATGAAAAACTGTTTTTT. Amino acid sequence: CASSVTGATNEKLFF.

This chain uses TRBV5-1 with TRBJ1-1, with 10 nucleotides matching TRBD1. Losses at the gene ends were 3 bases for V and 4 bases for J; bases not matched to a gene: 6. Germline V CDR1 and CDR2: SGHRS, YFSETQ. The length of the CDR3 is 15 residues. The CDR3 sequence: CASSWDRGLGTEAFF. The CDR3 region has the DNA TGCGCCAGCAGCTGGGACAGGGGATTAGGCACTGAAGCTTTCTTT.

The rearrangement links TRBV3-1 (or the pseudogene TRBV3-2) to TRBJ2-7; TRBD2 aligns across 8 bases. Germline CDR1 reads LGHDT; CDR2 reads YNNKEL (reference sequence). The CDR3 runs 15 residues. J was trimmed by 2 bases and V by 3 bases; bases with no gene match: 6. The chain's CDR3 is CASSHGSGATYEQYF. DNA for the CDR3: TGTGCCAGCAGCCATGGTAGCGGGGCGACCTACGAGCAGTACTTC.

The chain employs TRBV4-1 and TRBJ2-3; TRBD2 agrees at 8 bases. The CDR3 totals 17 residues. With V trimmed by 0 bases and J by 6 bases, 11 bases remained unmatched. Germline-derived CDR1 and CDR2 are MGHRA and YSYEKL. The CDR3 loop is CASSQDPGGGPPDTQYF. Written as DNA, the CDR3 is TGCGCCAGCAGCCAAGATCCCGGCGGGGGGCCCCCGGATACGCAGTATTTT.

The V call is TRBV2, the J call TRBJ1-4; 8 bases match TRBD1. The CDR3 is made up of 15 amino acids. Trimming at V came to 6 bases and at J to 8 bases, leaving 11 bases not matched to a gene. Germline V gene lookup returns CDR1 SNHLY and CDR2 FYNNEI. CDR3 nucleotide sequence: TGTGCCAGCAGACTTACAGGGGGGAGTAGGGAAAAACTGTTTTTT. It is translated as CASRLTGGSREKLFF.

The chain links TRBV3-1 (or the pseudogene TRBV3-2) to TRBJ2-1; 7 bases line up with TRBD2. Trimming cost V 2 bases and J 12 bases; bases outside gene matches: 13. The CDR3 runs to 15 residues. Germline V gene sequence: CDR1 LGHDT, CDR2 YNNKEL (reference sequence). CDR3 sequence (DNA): TGTGCCAGCAGCCAACAGTACCTCGGGACTACGTCGCAGTTCTTC. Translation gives CASSQQYLGTTSQFF.

Here the CDR3 reads CASSIKGWTENTGELFF. The CDR3 DNA reads as TGTGCCAGTAGTATCAAGGGTTGGACAGAGAACACCGGGGAGCTGTTTTTT. The V and J genes are TRBV19 and TRBJ2-2, with TRBD1 as a possible D gene (6 bases). The ends were cut back, 3 bases at V and 1 base at J, with 15 bases in the middle. CDR1 LNHDA and CDR2 SQIVND come from the germline V gene (reference sequence). This CDR3 has 17 amino acids.

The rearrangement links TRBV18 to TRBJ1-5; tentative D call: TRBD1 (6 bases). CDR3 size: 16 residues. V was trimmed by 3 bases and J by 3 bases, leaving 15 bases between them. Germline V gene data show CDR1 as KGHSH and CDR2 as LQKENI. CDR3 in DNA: TGTGCCAGCTCACCTCGACAGACAGGAGCCAATCAGCCCCAGCATTTT. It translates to CASSPRQTGANQPQHF. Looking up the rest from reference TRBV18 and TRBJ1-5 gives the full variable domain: NAGVMQNPRHLVRRRGQEARLRCSPMKGHSHVYWYRQLPEEGLKFMVYLQKENIIDESGMPKERFSAEFPKEGPSILRIQQVVRGDSAAYFCASSPRQTGANQPQHFGDGTRLSIL.

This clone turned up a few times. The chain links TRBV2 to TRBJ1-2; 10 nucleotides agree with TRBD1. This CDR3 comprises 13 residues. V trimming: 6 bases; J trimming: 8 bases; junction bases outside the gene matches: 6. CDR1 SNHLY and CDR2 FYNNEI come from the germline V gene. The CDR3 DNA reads TGTGCCAGCAGGGCCGACAGGGGGCAAGGCTACACCTTC. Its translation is CASRADRGQGYTF.

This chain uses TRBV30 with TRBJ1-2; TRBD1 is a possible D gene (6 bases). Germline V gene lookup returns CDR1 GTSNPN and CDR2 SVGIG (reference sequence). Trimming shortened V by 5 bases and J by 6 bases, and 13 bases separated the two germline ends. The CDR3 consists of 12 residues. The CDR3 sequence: CAWSSGGDGYTF. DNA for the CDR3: TGTGCCTGGTCGTCGGGGGGCGATGGCTACACCTTC.

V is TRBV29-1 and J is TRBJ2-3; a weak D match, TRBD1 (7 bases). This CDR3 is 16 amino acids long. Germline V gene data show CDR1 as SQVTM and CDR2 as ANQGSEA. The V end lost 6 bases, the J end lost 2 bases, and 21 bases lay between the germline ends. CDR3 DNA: TGCAGCGTGTTATTAGGACAGGAGGGACCCACAGATACGCAGTATTTT. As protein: CSVLLGQEGPTDTQYF.

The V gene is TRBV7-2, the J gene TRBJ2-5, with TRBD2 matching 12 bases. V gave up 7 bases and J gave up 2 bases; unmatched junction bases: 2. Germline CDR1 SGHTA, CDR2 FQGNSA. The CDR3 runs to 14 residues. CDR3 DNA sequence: TGTGCCAGCACTAGCGGGGGGGCGCAAGAGACCCAGTACTTC. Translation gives CASTSGGAQETQYF.

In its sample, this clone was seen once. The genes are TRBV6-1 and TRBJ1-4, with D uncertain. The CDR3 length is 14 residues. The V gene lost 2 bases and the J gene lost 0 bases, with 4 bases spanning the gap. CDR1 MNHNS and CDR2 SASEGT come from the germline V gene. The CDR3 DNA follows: TGTGCCAGCAGTGAACTCGCAACTAATGAAAAACTGTTTTTT. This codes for CASSELATNEKLFF.

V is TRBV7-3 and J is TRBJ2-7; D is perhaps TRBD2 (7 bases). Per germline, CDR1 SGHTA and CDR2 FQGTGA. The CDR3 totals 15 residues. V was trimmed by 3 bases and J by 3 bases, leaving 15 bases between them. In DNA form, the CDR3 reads TGTGCCAGCAGCTTTCAGGCGGGGGCGGACTACGAGCAGTACTTC. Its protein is CASSFQAGADYEQYF.

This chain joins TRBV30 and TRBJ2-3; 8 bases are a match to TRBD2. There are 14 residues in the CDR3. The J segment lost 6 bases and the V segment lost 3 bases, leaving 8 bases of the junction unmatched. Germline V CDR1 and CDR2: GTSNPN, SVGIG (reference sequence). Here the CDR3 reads CAWSVPSGSDTQYF. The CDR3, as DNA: TGTGCCTGGAGCGTACCTAGCGGGTCTGATACGCAGTATTTT.

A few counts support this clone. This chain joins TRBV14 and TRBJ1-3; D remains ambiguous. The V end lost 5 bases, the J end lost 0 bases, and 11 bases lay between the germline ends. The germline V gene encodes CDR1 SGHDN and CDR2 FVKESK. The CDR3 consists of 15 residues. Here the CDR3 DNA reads TGTGCCAGCAGCGATGGACTGCGCTCTGGAAACACCATATATTTT. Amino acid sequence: CASSDGLRSGNTIYF.

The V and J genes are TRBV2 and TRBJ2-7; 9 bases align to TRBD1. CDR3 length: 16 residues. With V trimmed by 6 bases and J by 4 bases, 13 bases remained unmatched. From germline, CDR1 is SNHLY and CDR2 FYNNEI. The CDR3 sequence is CASSAAWDRDRYEQYF. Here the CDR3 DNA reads TGTGCCAGCAGCGCGGCGTGGGACAGGGATAGGTACGAGCAGTACTTC.

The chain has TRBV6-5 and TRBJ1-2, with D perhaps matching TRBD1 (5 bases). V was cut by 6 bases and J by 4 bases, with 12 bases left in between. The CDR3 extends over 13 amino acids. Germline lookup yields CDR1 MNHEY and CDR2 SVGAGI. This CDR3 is CASSHGGVYGYTF. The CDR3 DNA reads TGTGCCAGCAGCCATGGGGGGGTCTATGGCTACACCTTC.

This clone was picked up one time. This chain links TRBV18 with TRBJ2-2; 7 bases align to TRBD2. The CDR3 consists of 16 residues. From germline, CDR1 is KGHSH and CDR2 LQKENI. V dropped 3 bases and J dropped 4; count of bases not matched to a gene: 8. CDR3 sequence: CASSPVLAEGTGELFF. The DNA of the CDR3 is TGTGCCAGCTCACCCGTTCTAGCGGAGGGCACCGGGGAGCTGTTTTTT.

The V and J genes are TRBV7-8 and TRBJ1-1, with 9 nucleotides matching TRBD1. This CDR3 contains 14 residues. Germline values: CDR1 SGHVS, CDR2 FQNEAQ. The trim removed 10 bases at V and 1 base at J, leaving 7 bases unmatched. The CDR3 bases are TGTGCCATATACAGGGGGCCCGGGAACACTGAAGCTTTCTTT. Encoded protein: CAIYRGPGNTEAFF.

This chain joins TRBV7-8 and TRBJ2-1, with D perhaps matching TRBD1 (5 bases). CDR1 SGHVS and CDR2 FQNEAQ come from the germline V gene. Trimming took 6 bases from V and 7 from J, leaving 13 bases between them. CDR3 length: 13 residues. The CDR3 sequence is CASRLDTGNEQFF. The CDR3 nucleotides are TGTGCCAGCAGATTGGATACAGGAAATGAGCAGTTCTTC. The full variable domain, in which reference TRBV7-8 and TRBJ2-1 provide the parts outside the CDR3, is GAGVSQSPRYKVAKRGQDVALRCDPISGHVSLFWYQQALGQGPEFLTYFQNEAQLDKSGLPSDRFFAERPEGSVSTLKIQRTQQEDSAVYLCASRLDTGNEQFFGPGTRLTVL.

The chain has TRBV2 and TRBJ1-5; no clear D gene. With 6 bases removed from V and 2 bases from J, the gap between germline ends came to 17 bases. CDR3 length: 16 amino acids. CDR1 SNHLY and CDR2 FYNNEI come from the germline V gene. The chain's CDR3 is CASRSEGVVGNQPQHF. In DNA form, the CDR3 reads TGTGCCAGCAGGTCCGAGGGTGTTGTCGGCAATCAGCCCCAGCATTTT.

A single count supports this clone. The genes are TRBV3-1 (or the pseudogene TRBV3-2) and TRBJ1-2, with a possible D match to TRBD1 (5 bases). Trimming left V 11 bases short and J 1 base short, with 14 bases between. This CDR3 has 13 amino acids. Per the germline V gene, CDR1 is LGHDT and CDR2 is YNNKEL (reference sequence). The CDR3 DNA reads TGTGCCGGTCGTATGGGGCGTAACTATGGCTACACCTTC. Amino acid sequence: CAGRMGRNYGYTF.

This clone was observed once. CDR3 loop: CATSDWGEPGFF. The DNA for the CDR3 is TGTGCCACCAGTGATTGGGGGGAGCCGGGCTTCTTC. This sequence joins TRBV24-1 and TRBJ2-1, with a weak D call TRBD2 (6 bases). Germline loops: CDR1 KGHDR, CDR2 SFDVKD. This CDR3 comprises 12 residues. V was shortened by 2 bases and J by 16 bases, with 14 bases between the two germline ends.

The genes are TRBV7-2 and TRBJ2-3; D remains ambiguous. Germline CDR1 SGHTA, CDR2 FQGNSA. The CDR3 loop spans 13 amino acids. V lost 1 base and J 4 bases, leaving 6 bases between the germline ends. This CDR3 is CASSLVEADTQYF. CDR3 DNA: TGTGCCAGCAGCTTAGTAGAGGCAGATACGCAGTATTTT.

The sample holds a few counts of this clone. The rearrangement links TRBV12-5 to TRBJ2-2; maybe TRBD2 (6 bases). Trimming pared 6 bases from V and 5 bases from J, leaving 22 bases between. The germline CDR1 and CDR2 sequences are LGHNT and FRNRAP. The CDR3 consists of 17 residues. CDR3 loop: CASGASAGTPGTGELFF. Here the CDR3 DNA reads TGTGCTAGTGGCGCATCCGCGGGGACCCCCGGAACCGGGGAGCTGTTTTTT.

The CDR3 sequence: CASSLLSGNTIYF. The CDR3 DNA sequence: TGTGCCAGCAGCTTACTCTCTGGAAACACCATATATTTT. The chain joins TRBV7-8 to TRBJ1-3; the D is unclear. V lost 2 bases and J lost 0, with 2 bases in between. The CDR3 sequence is 13 residues long. Germline CDR1 is SGHVS and CDR2 is FQNEAQ.